These T cell receptor beta chains were read from a single sample in a study of blood T cell repertoires in COVID-19. Measured with immunoSEQ multiplex PCR; TCRdb has only the in-frame clones, and not every one. The sample has about 240,000 clones, roughly 83% seen once. The sequenced material came from peripheral blood. Receptors were obtained from a man aged 80 or over with acute or convalescent COVID-19. Each CDR3 is given with its conserved first and last residue. The D gene is left open where the match is weak. Expanded clones get a size class; other rows say once, few or many, or leave the size out.

CDR3nt,CDR3aa,j_gene,abundance,v_gene,d_gene
TGTGCCAGCAGTTACGGCGGGGACTGGGGATTTGGAGGCTACACCTTC,CASSYGGDWGFGGYTF,TRBJ1-2,.,TRBV6-2/TRBV6-3,.
TGCAGCGTTGAAGATGCAGGGGTCTACGAGCAGTACTTC,CSVEDAGVYEQYF,TRBJ2-7,.,TRBV29-1,.
TGTGCCAGCAGCATAAGCGGGAGACTCTCCTACAATGAGCAGTTCTTC,CASSISGRLSYNEQFF,TRBJ2-1,.,TRBV28,TRBD2
TGTGCCAGCAGACCACAGGACCCCTATGGCTACACCTTC,CASRPQDPYGYTF,TRBJ1-2,.,TRBV6-5,.
TGTGCCAGCAAGCCGGGACTAGCGTTATACGAGCAGTACTTC,CASKPGLALYEQYF,TRBJ2-7,.,TRBV6-5,TRBD2
TGCGCCAGCACCCAGGATGCAGCGAACACTGAAGCTTTCTTT,CASTQDAANTEAFF,TRBJ1-1,.,TRBV5-1,.
TGCAGCGCCCGGGTCTCCGCAGGGGGGAACACTGAAGCTTTCTTT,CSARVSAGGNTEAFF,TRBJ1-1,once,TRBV29-1,TRBD1
TGTGCCAGCAGCTCAACAGGGAACTATGGCTACACCTTC,CASSSTGNYGYTF,TRBJ1-2,.,TRBV7-9,.
TGTGCCAGCAGTTCCCCCTGGGACAGTTTCTATGAAAAACTGTTTTTT,CASSSPWDSFYEKLFF,TRBJ1-4,.,TRBV28,TRBD1
TGCGCCAGCAGCTATACTAGCGGGGGGGGAGTTTCAGATACGCAGTATTTT,CASSYTSGGGVSDTQYF,TRBJ2-3,once,TRBV5-1,TRBD2
TGCGCCAGCAGCTTGGACAGGGGTAGTGGCGGGGAGCTGTTTTTT,CASSLDRGSGGELFF,TRBJ2-2,.,TRBV5-1,TRBD1
TGTGCCAGCAGTCGATCAACTAGCGGGCGCAATCCCCAAGAGACCCAGTACTTC,CASSRSTSGRNPQETQYF,TRBJ2-5,once,TRBV6-6,TRBD2
TGTGCCAGCAGTGGGGACAGCCCGAATGAGCAGTTCTTC,CASSGDSPNEQFF,TRBJ2-1,.,TRBV25-1,TRBD1
TGTGCCAGCTCACCATTAGGGGGGGCTTTTGGGGCCAACGTCCTGACTTTC,CASSPLGGAFGANVLTF,TRBJ2-6,.,TRBV18,.
TGTGCCAGCAGCTCCGACAGGGGCAATGAAAAACTGTTTTTT,CASSSDRGNEKLFF,TRBJ1-4,.,TRBV7-9,TRBD1
TGTGCCAGCTCCCTTTACCAGGGGGCGAAGGAAAAACTGTTTTTT,CASSLYQGAKEKLFF,TRBJ1-4,.,TRBV18,TRBD1
TGTGCCAGCAGCCCCTCGGGGGAGGGGGAGCAGTTCTTC,CASSPSGEGEQFF,TRBJ2-1,.,TRBV9,TRBD2
TGTGCCAGCAGTGTTCGACGACAGATGAACACTGAAGCTTTCTTT,CASSVRRQMNTEAFF,TRBJ1-1,.,TRBV27,.
TGTGCCAGCGGGCCTGAAGAAGCGGGCACAGATACGCAGTATTTT,CASGPEEAGTDTQYF,TRBJ2-3,.,TRBV2,.
TGTGCCAGCACCCAGGGGGCAGGGGAGCTGTTTTTT,CASTQGAGELFF,TRBJ2-2,.,TRBV3-1/TRBV3-2,TRBD1
TGTGCCAGCAGCTTAGAATCCCCAGCGGGAGATTCCTACGAGCAGTACTTC,CASSLESPAGDSYEQYF,TRBJ2-7,.,TRBV7-9,TRBD2